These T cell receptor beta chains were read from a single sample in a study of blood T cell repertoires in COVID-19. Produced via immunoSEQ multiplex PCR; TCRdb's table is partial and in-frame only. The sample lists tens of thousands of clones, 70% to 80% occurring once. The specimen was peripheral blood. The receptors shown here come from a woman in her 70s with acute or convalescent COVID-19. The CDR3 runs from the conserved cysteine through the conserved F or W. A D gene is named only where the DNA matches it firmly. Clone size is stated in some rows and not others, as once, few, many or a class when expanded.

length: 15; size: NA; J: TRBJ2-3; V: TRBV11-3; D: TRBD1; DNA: TGTGCCAGCAGCATTAGACAGGGGCCGTCAGATACGCAGTATTTT; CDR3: CASSIRQGPSDTQYF
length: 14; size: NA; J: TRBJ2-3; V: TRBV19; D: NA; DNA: TGTGCCAGTAATCAGGGGTTCAACACAGATACGCAGTATTTT; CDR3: CASNQGFNTDTQYF
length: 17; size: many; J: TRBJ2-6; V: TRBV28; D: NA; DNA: TGTGCCAGCAAGACGGACAGTGATTTACCTGGGGCCAACGTCCTGACTTTC; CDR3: CASKTDSDLPGANVLTF
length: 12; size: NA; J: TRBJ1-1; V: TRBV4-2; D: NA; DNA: TGTGCCAGCAGCCAAGATCGAGGGGAAGCTTTCTTT; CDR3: CASSQDRGEAFF
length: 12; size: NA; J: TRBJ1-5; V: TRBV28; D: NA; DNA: TGTGCCAGCAGGACCCCTAGCCAGCCCCAGCATTTT; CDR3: CASRTPSQPQHF
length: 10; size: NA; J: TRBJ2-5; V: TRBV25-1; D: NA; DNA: TGTGCCAGCAGGCGGGAGACCCAGTACTTC; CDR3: CASRRETQYF
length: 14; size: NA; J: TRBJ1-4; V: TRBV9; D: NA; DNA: TGTGCCAGCAGCGTAGGTAGGGGTGATGAAAAACTGTTTTTT; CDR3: CASSVGRGDEKLFF
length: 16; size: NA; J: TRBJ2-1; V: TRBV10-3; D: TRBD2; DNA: TGTGCCATCAGTGGGTCTCCTAGCGGGAGTTACAATGAGCAGTTCTTC; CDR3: CAISGSPSGSYNEQFF
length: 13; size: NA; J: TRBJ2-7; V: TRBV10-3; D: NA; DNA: TGTGCCGTCGGGACGGCGGACTACTACGAGCAGTACTTC; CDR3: CAVGTADYYEQYF
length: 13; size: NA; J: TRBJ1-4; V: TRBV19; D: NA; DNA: TGTGCCAGTAGTTTCCAGGGTTACGAAAAACTGTTTTTT; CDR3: CASSFQGYEKLFF
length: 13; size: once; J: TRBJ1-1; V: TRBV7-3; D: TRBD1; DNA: TGTGCCAGCAGCTGGGACAGGGGAACTGAAGCTTTCTTT; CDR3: CASSWDRGTEAFF
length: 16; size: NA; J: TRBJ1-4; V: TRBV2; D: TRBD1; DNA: TGTGCCAGCAGGGACAGGGGAGGAGCAACTAATGAAAAACTGTTTTTT; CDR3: CASRDRGGATNEKLFF
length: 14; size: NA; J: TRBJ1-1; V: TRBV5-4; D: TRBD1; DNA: TGTGCCAGCAGCCGGACAGGGAATTACGAATCGGCTTTCTTT; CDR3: CASSRTGNYESAFF
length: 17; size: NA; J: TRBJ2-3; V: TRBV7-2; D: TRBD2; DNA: TGTGCCAGCAGCTCCCCCCGGGGCGGGGGGAGTCGGGATACGCAGTATTTT; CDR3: CASSSPRGGGSRDTQYF
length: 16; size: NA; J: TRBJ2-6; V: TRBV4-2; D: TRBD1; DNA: TGTGCCAGCAGCCCACGACAGGGGTCTGGGGCCAACGTCCTGACTTTC; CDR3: CASSPRQGSGANVLTF
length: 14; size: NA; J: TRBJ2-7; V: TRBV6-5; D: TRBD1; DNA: TGTGCCAGCAGGGGACAGGGGGCATCCTACGAGCAGTACTTC; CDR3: CASRGQGASYEQYF
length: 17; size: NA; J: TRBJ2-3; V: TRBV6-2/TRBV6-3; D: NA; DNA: TGTGCCAGCAGTTACTCTCATCTGGCGGAACTCACAGATACGCAGTATTTT; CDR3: CASSYSHLAELTDTQYF
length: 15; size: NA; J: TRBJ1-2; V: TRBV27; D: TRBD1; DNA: TGTGCCAGCAGTTTATCCAGGGGGCGCCGCTATGGCTACACCTTC; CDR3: CASSLSRGRRYGYTF
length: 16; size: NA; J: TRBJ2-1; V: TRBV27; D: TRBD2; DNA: TGTGCCAGCAGTTTAATCGGGACTAGGCTCTACAATGAGCAGTTCTTC; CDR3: CASSLIGTRLYNEQFF
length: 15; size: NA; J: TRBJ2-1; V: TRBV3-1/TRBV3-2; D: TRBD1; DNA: TGTGCCAGCAGCCAACGACAGGGATCCTACAATGAGCAGTTCTTC; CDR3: CASSQRQGSYNEQFF
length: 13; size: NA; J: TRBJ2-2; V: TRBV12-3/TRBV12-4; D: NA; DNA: TGTGCCAGCAGTCTGCAGGGAACCGGGGAGCTGTTTTTT; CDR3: CASSLQGTGELFF
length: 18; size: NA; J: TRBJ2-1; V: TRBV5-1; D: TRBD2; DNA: TGCGCCAGCAGCTTTCGGACTAGCGGGGGGGCCGTGTCGGATGAGCAGTTCTTC; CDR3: CASSFRTSGGAVSDEQFF
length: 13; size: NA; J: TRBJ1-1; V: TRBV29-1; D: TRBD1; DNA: TGCAGCGTTGAATCGAACAGGGGCACTGAAGCTTTCTTT; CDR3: CSVESNRGTEAFF
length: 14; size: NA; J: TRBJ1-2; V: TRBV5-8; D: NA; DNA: TGTGCCAGCAGCTTGGTGATAGGCGGCTATGGCTACACCTTC; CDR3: CASSLVIGGYGYTF
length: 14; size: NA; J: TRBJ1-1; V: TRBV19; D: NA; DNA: TGTGCCAGTAGTATAAGCTCCGAGAACACTGAAGCTTTCTTT; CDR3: CASSISSENTEAFF
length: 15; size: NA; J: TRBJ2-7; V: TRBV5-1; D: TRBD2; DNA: TGCGCCAGCAGCGATGGGGTACTAGCGATTGACGAGCAGTACTTC; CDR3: CASSDGVLAIDEQYF
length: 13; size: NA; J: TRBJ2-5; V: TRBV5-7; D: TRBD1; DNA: TGTGCCAGCAGCTCAGGGGGCTACGAGACCCAGTACTTC; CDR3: CASSSGGYETQYF
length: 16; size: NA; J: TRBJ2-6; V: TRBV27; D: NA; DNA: TGTGCCAGCAGTTTCGGACACCGCTCTGGGGCCAACGTCCTGACTTTC; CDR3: CASSFGHRSGANVLTF
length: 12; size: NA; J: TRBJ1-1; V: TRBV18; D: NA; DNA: TGTGCCAGCTCACCACCCAGGGGTGAAGCTTTCTTT; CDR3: CASSPPRGEAFF
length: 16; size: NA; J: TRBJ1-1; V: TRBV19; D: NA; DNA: TGTGCCAGTAGTATTGTTACGGGGACAATGAACACTGAAGCTTTCTTT; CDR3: CASSIVTGTMNTEAFF
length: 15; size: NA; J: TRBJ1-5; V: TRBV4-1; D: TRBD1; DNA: TGCGCCAGCAGTCATCACAGGGGTAGCAATCAGCCCCAGCATTTT; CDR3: CASSHHRGSNQPQHF
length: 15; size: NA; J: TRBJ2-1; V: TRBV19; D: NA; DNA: TGTGCCAGTAGCCAGTTAGGGGATGCCTACAATGAGCAGTTCTTC; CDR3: CASSQLGDAYNEQFF
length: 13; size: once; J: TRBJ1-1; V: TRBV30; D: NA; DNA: TGTGCCTGGAGTGTACGACACAACACTGAAGCTTTCTTT; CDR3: CAWSVRHNTEAFF
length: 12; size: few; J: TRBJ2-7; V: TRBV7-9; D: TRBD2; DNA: TGTGCCAGCAGCTCGGCTAGCGGTCGAAGGTACTTC; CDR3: CASSSASGRRYF
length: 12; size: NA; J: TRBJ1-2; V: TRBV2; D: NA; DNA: TGTGCCAGCAGCTCGTTTCAGGCTGGCTACACCTTC; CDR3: CASSSFQAGYTF
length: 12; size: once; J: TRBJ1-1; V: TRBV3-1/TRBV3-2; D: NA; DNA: TGTGCCAGCAGCCACGCAGTTGGTGAAGCTTTCTTT; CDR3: CASSHAVGEAFF
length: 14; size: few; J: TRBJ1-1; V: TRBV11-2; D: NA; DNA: TGTGCCAGCACCCCTCTGGGCATGAACACTGAAGCTTTCTTT; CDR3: CASTPLGMNTEAFF
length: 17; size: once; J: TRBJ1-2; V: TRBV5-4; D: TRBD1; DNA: TGTGCCAGCAGCTTGGATGGACAGGGTCGCCAGAACTATGGCTACACCTTC; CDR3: CASSLDGQGRQNYGYTF
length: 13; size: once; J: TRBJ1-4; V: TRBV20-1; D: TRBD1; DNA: TGCAGTGCTAGTCTACAGGGGGGCGAAAAACTGTTTTTT; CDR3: CSASLQGGEKLFF
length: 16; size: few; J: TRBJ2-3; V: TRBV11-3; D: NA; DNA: TGTGCCAGCAGCTTAGGTGATAGCAGATACACAGATACGCAGTATTTT; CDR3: CASSLGDSRYTDTQYF